A single sample gave rise to the 11 T cell receptor beta chains below, sequenced in a study of T cell repertoires in cytomegalovirus infection. TCRdb analysed the reads with MiXCR anew, one entry per CDR3 protein. This table has 630,000 or so distinct CDR3 sequences, approximately 24% appearing once. The sample consisted of CD8+ T cells from PBMCs. These receptors all stem from a human donor in good health (CMV status not recorded). Some clones in this sample may be carry-over from other donors' samples.

This clonotype has only a few counts. V is TRBV15 and J is TRBJ2-3; 7 nucleotides agree with TRBD1. Trimming at V came to 3 bases and at J to 2 bases, leaving 17 bases not matched to a gene. The germline V gene encodes CDR1 LNHNV and CDR2 YYDKDF (reference sequence). This CDR3 has 19 residues. As DNA, the CDR3 is TGTGCCACCAGCAGTTTCCCCGGGACAGACGAGCACCCCACAGATACGCAGTATTTT. It codes for CATSSFPGTDEHPTDTQYF.

This clonotype was observed many times. The CDR3 loop reads CASSLYVDQPQHF. The CDR3 DNA is TGTGCCAGCAGCTTATACGTAGACCAGCCCCAGCATTTT. The rearrangement joins TRBV7-6 to TRBJ1-5; unclear D gene. Trimming took off 2 bases at V and 7 bases at J, with 9 bases between the two ends. Germline CDR1 is SGHVS and CDR2 is FNYEAQ. This CDR3 comprises 13 residues.

With respect to this clonotype: A much larger clonotype is one base distant, so this may be a read error. V and J are TRBV7-9 and TRBJ2-3; D may match TRBD1 or TRBD2 (5 bases each). The CDR3 is 17 residues long. V was cut by 6 bases and J by 4 bases, with 23 bases left in between. In germline, CDR1 is SEHNR, CDR2 FQNEAQ (reference sequence). CDR3 nucleotide sequence: TGTGCCAGCAGTTCAACAAGGGACCGTCCTAGCTCAGATACGCAGTATTTT. Residues: CASSSTRDRPSSDTQYF.

This clonotype showed up just a few times. The rearrangement joins TRBV6-9 to TRBJ2-3, with unresolved D. CDR1 and CDR2 from the germline V gene are MNHGY and SVAAGI. The CDR3 has 13 residues. The V end was cut by 1 base, the J end by 5 bases, with 7 bases between. For the CDR3, the DNA is TGTGCCAGCAGTTATTGGGCCGGAGATACGCAGTATTTT. This translates into CASSYWAGDTQYF.

The V and J genes are TRBV6-2 or TRBV6-3 and TRBJ2-5, with D possibly being TRBD1 or TRBD2 (5 bases each). The CDR3 has 15 residues. Trimming shortened V by 5 bases and J by 1 base, and 14 bases separated the two germline ends. The germline V gene encodes CDR1 MNHEY and CDR2 SVGEGT. Here the CDR3 reads CASSVGTGIQETQYF. CDR3 bases: TGTGCCAGCAGTGTGGGGACCGGCATCCAAGAGACCCAGTACTTC.

CDR3 sequence (DNA): TGTGCCAGCAGCTTAGACTTCGAAGGAGATACGCAGTATTTT. The encoded protein is CASSLDFEGDTQYF. The chain is built from TRBV7-6 and TRBJ2-3; D is undetermined. The germline V and J ends were trimmed by 1 base and 5 bases, with 10 bases remaining between them. The CDR3 consists of 14 residues. Per germline, CDR1 SGHVS and CDR2 FNYEAQ.

In this sample, this clonotype turned up a few times. This chain uses TRBV15 with TRBJ2-2; D gene uncertain. V lost 0 bases to trimming and J lost 2 bases, with 4 bases between them. This CDR3 is built from 14 residues. Germline assignment: CDR1 LNHNV and CDR2 YYDKDF (reference sequence). CDR3 in amino acids: CATSRDGNTGELFF. In DNA form, the CDR3 reads TGTGCCACCAGCAGAGACGGAAACACCGGGGAGCTGTTTTTT.

The rearrangement links TRBV27 to TRBJ1-1, with D tentatively TRBD1 (6 bases). CDR3 length equals 15 residues. CDR1 MNHEY and CDR2 SMNVEV come from the germline V gene (reference sequence). The V gene lost 7 bases and the J gene lost 3 bases, with 18 bases spanning the gap. This CDR3 is CASTAGVFGDTEAFF. The CDR3 nucleotides read TGTGCCAGCACCGCAGGGGTCTTTGGGGACACTGAAGCTTTCTTT.

V is TRBV29-1 and J is TRBJ2-5, with TRBD1 matching over 10 bases. The germline gives CDR1 SQVTM, CDR2 ANQGSEA. V gave up 7 bases and J gave up 5 bases; unmatched junction bases: 7. The CDR3 runs to 13 residues. The CDR3 bases are TGCAGCGCGGGACAGGGGATGGAGGAGACCCAGTACTTC. Amino acid sequence: CSAGQGMEETQYF. The complete variable domain, with remaining parts taken from reference TRBV29-1 and TRBJ2-5, reads SAVISQKPSRDICQRGTSLTIQCQVDSQVTMMFWYRQQPGQSLTLIATANQGSEATYESGFVIDKFPISRPNLTFSTLTVSNMSPEDSSIYLCSAGQGMEETQYFGPGTRLLVL.

With regard to this clonotype: Germline and junction disagree at one end, which may indicate a read error. The chain carries TRBV7-9 and TRBJ1-6; the match to TRBD1 covers 8 bases. Germline CDR1 and CDR2: SEHNR and FQNEAQ (reference sequence). The CDR3 length is 15 residues. The CDR3 region has the DNA TGTGCCAGCAGTGATAGCAGGGGGCCTAATACACCCCTCCACTTT. It translates to CASSDSRGPNTPLHF.

This clonotype was seen ten or more times. The rearrangement uses TRBV12-3 or TRBV12-4 and TRBJ2-2; D unresolved. The CDR3 consists of 15 residues. V lost 6 bases to trimming and J lost 4 bases, with 15 bases between them. This CDR3 reads CASRTVQALTGELFF. In DNA, the CDR3 is TGTGCCAGCAGGACCGTGCAGGCGCTCACCGGGGAGCTGTTTTTT.